This T cell receptor (beta chain) was sequenced for a study of tumor-infiltrating lymphocytes in primary liver carcinoma. With a constant-region primer, TCR beta cDNA was made from approximately 520 ng of total RNA. Generation of the TCR beta libraries relied on three nested multiplex PCR rounds using slightly modified ARM-PCR. The first two PCR rounds, nine to ten cycles each, used TRBV1-TRBV30 forward primers and a C-beta reverse primer. TCRdb re-called the multiplex PCR reads through MiXCR, storing one row per CDR3 protein. Of about 30,000 distinct CDR3 sequences in the sample, about 71% were seen once. CDR3 length: 13 amino acids. Germline assignment: CDR1 SGHAT and CDR2 FQNNGV. Trimming removed 7 bases from V and 10 bases from J; junction bases left unmatched: 12. Total RNA and DNA came together from about 19-30 mg of bulk tissue without cell sorting. Patients in the cohort were treatment-naive and living with chronic HBV infection.

What was sequenced was liver tumor tissue from sampling region 3. This sample's subset: tumor region T3, left-lateral pole. This sequence originates from a woman aged 25-40 years with primary liver carcinoma and hepatitis B virus infection. The chain combines TRBV11-2 with TRBJ1-2; 7 bases align to TRBD1. The CDR3 DNA is TGTGCCAGCACTCAGGGGGGGGGTGAATACTACACCTTC. Encoded protein: CASTQGGGEYYTF.